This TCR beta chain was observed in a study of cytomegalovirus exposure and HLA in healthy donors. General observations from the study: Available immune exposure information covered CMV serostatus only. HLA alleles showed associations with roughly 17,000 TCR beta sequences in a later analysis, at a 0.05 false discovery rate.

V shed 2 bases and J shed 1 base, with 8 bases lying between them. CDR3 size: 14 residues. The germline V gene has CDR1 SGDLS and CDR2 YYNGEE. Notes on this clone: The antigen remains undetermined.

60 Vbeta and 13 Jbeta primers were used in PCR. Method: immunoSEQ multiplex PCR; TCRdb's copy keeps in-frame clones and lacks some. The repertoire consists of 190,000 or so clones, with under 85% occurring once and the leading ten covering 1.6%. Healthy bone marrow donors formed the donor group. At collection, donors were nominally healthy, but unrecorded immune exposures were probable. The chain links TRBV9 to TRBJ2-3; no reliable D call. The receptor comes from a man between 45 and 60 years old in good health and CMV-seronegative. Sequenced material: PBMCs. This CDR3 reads CASSVSPGTDTQYF. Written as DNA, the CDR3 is TGTGCCAGCAGCGTTTCACCAGGCACAGATACGCAGTATTTT. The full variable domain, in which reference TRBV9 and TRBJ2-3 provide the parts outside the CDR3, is DSGVTQTPKHLITATGQRVTLRCSPRSGDLSVYWYQQSLDQGLQFLIQYYNGEERAKGNILERFSAQQFPDLHSELNLSSLELGDSALYFCASSVSPGTDTQYFGPGTRLTVL.